This T cell receptor beta chain was recorded in a study of blood T cell repertoires in COVID-19. For the study at large: The origin of the acute and convalescent COVID-19 samples was the United States, Italy and Spain.

CDR1 is LGHDT and CDR2 is YNNKEL in the germline V gene (reference sequence). CDR3 length equals 14 residues. The V gene end was trimmed by 1 base and the J gene end by 6 bases; junction bases not matched to a gene: 4. Methods used by the authors: Cell counts per sample came from amplifying reference gene primers. Sequencing was performed with immunoSEQ multiplex PCR; in TCRdb, only in-frame clones are kept and a portion is missing. The V and J calls and clone size come from that table; D and trimming were worked out from the DNA. Of about 47,000 clones in the sample, 75% to 90% were seen once. The receptor was isolated from a human donor with active COVID-19. The donor label of this sample is uncertain. The chain combines TRBV3-1 (or the pseudogene TRBV3-2) with TRBJ1-2; 8 bases align to TRBD1. The specimen was peripheral blood. CDR3 nucleotides: TGTGCCAGCAGCCAAGTCGGACAGGGTAATGGCTACACCTTC. Translation gives CASSQVGQGNGYTF.